The present entry profiles one TCR beta chain with its context. Its matching antigen is unknown. Method: immunoSEQ multiplex PCR; TCRdb's copy keeps in-frame clones and lacks some. Here the sample spans about 82,000 clones, around 72% being singletons. This specimen comes from a study of radiotherapy plus CTLA-4 blockade in lung cancer. Study-wide findings and caveats: Clones of tumor-derived TCRs expanded in blood after radiotherapy plus ipilimumab.

V was pared by 5 bases and J by 6 bases, with 17 bases between. Germline lookup yields CDR1 MNHNS and CDR2 SASEGT. The CDR3 runs to 14 residues. This TCR came from a human donor with non-small cell lung cancer that progressed on radiotherapy plus ipilimumab. Sequencing used peripheral blood, obtained from a patient treated with radiotherapy plus ipilimumab. V and J are TRBV6-1 and TRBJ2-7; TRBD1 might be the D (6 bases). The CDR3 coding sequence is TGTGCCAGCAGTTATGACAGGAAGATTGGCGAGCAGTACTTC. It is translated as CASSYDRKIGEQYF.